The TCR beta chain under discussion was sequenced for a study of T cells after posttransplantation cyclophosphamide. Study observations and caveats: TRB overlap between skin or GI tissue T cells and blood was limited. Recipient CMV seropositivity and CMV reactivation strongly tracked TRB clonality. Later blood repertoires were often dominated by clones from the donor CD8+ memory compartment.

Trimming cost V 5 bases and J 2 bases; bases outside gene matches: 4. Germline loops: CDR1 SEHNR, CDR2 FQNEAQ (reference sequence). The CDR3 has 14 residues. Sequencing used immunoSEQ multiplex PCR; TCRdb keeps in-frame clones, though not all of them. In the table there are tens of thousands of clones, roughly 67% of which are singletons. This clone was seen just once. Its antigen is unidentified. Other nucleotide sequences from this sample produce the same CDR3. The TCR was taken from a woman aged 55-70 years in good health, CMV-negative, and a related stem cell transplant donor. The chain links TRBV7-9 to TRBJ2-5, with 8 positions matching TRBD1. Input material: memory CD4+ T cells sorted from PBMCs. CDR3 in amino acids: CASSPGQGQETQYF. The CDR3 region has the DNA TGTGCCAGCAGCCCAGGACAGGGACAAGAGACCCAGTACTTC.